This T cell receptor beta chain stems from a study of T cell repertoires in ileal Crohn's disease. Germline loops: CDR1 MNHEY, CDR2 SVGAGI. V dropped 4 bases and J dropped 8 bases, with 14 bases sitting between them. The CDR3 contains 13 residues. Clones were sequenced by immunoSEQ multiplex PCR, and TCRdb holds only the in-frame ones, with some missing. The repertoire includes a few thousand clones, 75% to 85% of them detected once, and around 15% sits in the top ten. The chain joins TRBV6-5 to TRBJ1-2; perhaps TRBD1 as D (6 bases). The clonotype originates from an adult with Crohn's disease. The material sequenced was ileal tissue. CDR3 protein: CASSLQGSSGYTF. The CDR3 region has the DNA TGTGCCAGCAGTTTACAGGGTTCCAGCGGCTACACCTTC.